Included here is one T cell receptor (beta chain) sequence, with context. The antigen is undetermined. This CDR3 spans 17 amino acids. The V and J ends lost 4 bases and 1 base respectively, with 17 bases between them. Per the germline V gene, CDR1 is SGHRS and CDR2 is YFSETQ. The data are from a study of T cell responses to AZD1222 COVID-19 vaccine. The study, taken as a whole, reports: The reported proportion of spike-specific TCRs targeting unmutated variant regions was nearly half. Regions 160-218 and 743-854 dominated among vaccine-associated CD4 TCRs spanning spike. Mostly white British, mostly female donors; authors suggested clonal diversity may be underestimated. When two AZD1222 doses had been given, Spike-specific TCR breadth and depth rose.

Sequencing used immunoSEQ multiplex PCR; TCRdb keeps in-frame clones, though not all of them. The sample has about 110,000 clones; about 86% are singletons. The V and J genes are TRBV5-1 and TRBJ2-2; TRBD1 might be the D (6 bases). Sequences were derived from peripheral blood, sampled on day 0 of AZD1222 vaccination. This receptor was taken from an adult in good health. The CDR3 DNA sequence: TGCGCCAGCAGCCGAACACCCACACAGGGGAACACCGGGGAGCTGTTTTTT. Encoded protein: CASSRTPTQGNTGELFF.